One sample yielded the 26 T cell receptor beta chains listed below, sequenced in a study of blood T cell repertoires in COVID-19 (dated by TCRdb to between 2020 and 2021). Library preparation used the immunoSEQ multiplex PCR assay. In its TCRdb copy, this immuneACCESS table keeps in-frame sequences only and misses some clones. Where compared with another copy, unresolved V genes explain less than half of these, and the others have no known cause. This sample lists more than 50,000 clones; about four fifths were detected once. Around 2% of the sample is taken by the ten largest. The sequenced sample consisted of peripheral blood. The receptor set was obtained from an older woman with acute or convalescent COVID-19.

This clone has just a few counts. The chain joins TRBV30 to TRBJ2-4; no clear D gene. Germline CDR1 is GTSNPN and CDR2 is SVGIG (reference sequence). Trimming removed 7 bases at V and 0 bases at J, with 10 bases between. CDR3 size: 13 residues. The chain's CDR3 is CASTHLAKNIQYF. For the CDR3, the DNA is TGTGCCTCCACACATCTAGCCAAAAACATTCAGTACTTC. Drawing the rest from reference TRBV30 and TRBJ2-4, the complete variable domain is SQTIHQWPATLVQPVGSPLSLECTVEGTSNPNLYWYRQAAGRGLQLLFYSVGIGQISSEVPQNLSASRPQDRQFILSSKKLLLSDSGFYLCASTHLAKNIQYFGAGTRLSVL.

This rearrangement joins TRBV5-3 to TRBJ1-5; unclear D gene. TRBV5-3 falls under the ORF class, with uncertain function. V lost 5 bases, J lost 4 bases, and 10 bases lay in between. This CDR3 region has 13 residues. CDR3 coding DNA: TGTGCCAGAAGGAAAAGAGAGAATCAGCCCCAGCATTTT. Translation: CARRKRENQPQHF.

This clone was found once. The chain is built from TRBV5-1 and TRBJ2-2; possible D gene TRBD2, 6 bases. V lost 0 bases to trimming and J lost 3 bases, with 12 bases between them. Germline loops: CDR1 SGHRS, CDR2 YFSETQ. CDR3 length: 16 residues. CDR3 residues: CASSLDRDSDTGELFF. The CDR3 DNA is TGCGCCAGCAGCTTGGACCGGGACTCAGACACCGGGGAGCTGTTTTTT.

This clone was observed a single time. The gene calls are TRBV19 and TRBJ1-6; D is undetermined. Trimming pared 9 bases from V and 7 bases from J, leaving 13 bases between. The CDR3 contains 13 residues. Germline CDR1 reads LNHDA; CDR2 reads SQIVND (reference sequence). CDR3 sequence (DNA): TGTGCCAGCACAGAACCGGGAAATTCACCCCTCCACTTT. Its protein product is CASTEPGNSPLHF. Based on the CDR3 plus reference TRBV19 and TRBJ1-6, the full variable domain is DGGITQSPKYLFRKEGQNVTLSCEQNLNHDAMYWYRQDPGQGLRLIYYSQIVNDFQKGDIAEGYSVSREKKESFPLTVTSAQKNPTAFYLCASTEPGNSPLHFGNGTRLTVT.

This chain uses TRBV9 with TRBJ1-4, with TRBD1 matching over 7 bases. This CDR3 has 15 amino acids. CDR1 and CDR2 from the germline V gene are SGDLS and YYNGEE. With 2 bases clipped from V and 4 bases from J, the junction kept 5 bases outside the gene matches. This CDR3 reads CASSVGTVGNEKLFF. Here the CDR3 DNA reads TGTGCCAGCAGCGTTGGGACAGTCGGTAATGAAAAACTGTTTTTT.

This clone was recorded once. The chain combines TRBV3-1 (or the pseudogene TRBV3-2) with TRBJ1-4, with D perhaps TRBD1 (5 bases). The CDR3 sequence is 17 residues long. The V gene's germline CDR1 is LGHDT and CDR2 YNNKEL (reference sequence). The V gene lost 2 bases and the J gene lost 4 bases, with 17 bases spanning the gap. CDR3 residues: CASSQRFPRRGNEKLFF. In nucleotides, the CDR3 is TGTGCCAGCAGCCAACGGTTCCCAAGGAGGGGTAATGAAAAACTGTTTTTT.

CDR3 sequence (DNA): TGTGCCAGCAGCCAAGTGACAGGCACAGATACGCAGTATTTT. As protein: CASSQVTGTDTQYF. This chain connects TRBV3-1 (or the pseudogene TRBV3-2) to TRBJ2-3; the D gene is possibly TRBD1 (5 bases). Trimming took 1 base from V and 1 from J, leaving 6 bases between them. The CDR3 runs to 14 residues. Germline assignment: CDR1 LGHDT and CDR2 YNNKEL (reference sequence).

This sequence joins TRBV6-5 and TRBJ1-1; TRBD1 matches at 8 bases. CDR1 is MNHEY, CDR2 SVGAGI, per germline. This CDR3 region has 14 residues. V was pared by 6 bases and J by 1 base, with 4 bases of the junction left unmatched. The CDR3 nucleotides read TGTGCCAGCAGGTTCAGGGGGCCGAACACTGAAGCTTTCTTT. It translates to CASRFRGPNTEAFF.

The J gene is TRBJ1-5, the V gene TRBV28; TRBD1 matches at 7 bases. This CDR3 region has 17 residues. CDR1 and CDR2 from the germline V gene are MDHEN and SYDVKM. With 2 bases clipped from V and 4 bases from J, the junction kept 11 bases outside the gene matches. Here the CDR3 reads CASSLILWGRGNQPQHF. The CDR3 DNA reads as TGTGCCAGCAGTTTAATACTCTGGGGCAGGGGGAATCAGCCCCAGCATTTT.

In DNA form, the CDR3 reads TGTGCCTGGAGTGTCGGAGTGGGGGGTGGGTTCTTT. Protein sequence: CAWSVGVGGGFF. The chain couples TRBV30 to TRBJ1-1, with a weak D call TRBD1 (5 bases). Trimming shortened V by 0 bases and J by 14 bases, and 16 bases separated the two germline ends. The CDR3 is 12 residues long. Germline CDR1 is GTSNPN and CDR2 is SVGIG (reference sequence).

The chain recombines TRBV4-2 with TRBJ2-4, with 9 nucleotides matching TRBD1. CDR1 and CDR2 from the germline V gene are LGHNA and YNFKEQ. The CDR3 has 14 residues. The J segment lost 6 bases and the V segment lost 6 bases, leaving 6 bases of the junction unmatched. The CDR3 region has the DNA TGTGCCAGCAGTTCCGGGACAGGGAGAAACATTCAGTACTTC. Its translation: CASSSGTGRNIQYF.

The genes are TRBV7-9 and TRBJ2-2; perhaps TRBD2 as D (5 bases). Trimming took off 4 bases at V and 4 bases at J, with 13 bases between the two ends. Germline V gene lookup returns CDR1 SEHNR and CDR2 FQNEAQ (reference sequence). The CDR3 contains 15 residues. CDR3 nucleotides: TGTGCCAGCAGCTCGACCCGGGGTCTCACCGGGGAGCTGTTTTTT. The encoded protein is CASSSTRGLTGELFF. The whole variable domain, remainder taken from reference TRBV7-9 and TRBJ2-2, is DTGVSQNPRHKITKRGQNVTFRCDPISEHNRLYWYRQTLGQGPEFLTYFQNEAQLEKSRLLSDRFSAERPKGSFSTLEIQRTEQGDSAMYLCASSSTRGLTGELFFGEGSRLTVL.

V usage is TRBV5-4 and J usage is TRBJ2-7; 13 nucleotides match TRBD2. The CDR3 has 18 amino acids. In germline, CDR1 is SGHNT, CDR2 YYREEE (reference sequence). V was pared by 4 bases and J by 0 bases, with 10 bases of the junction left unmatched. The CDR3 DNA reads TGTGCCAGCAGCCTTGGACTAGCGGGGGCCAGCGGCTCCTACGAGCAGTACTTC. Translated, it gives CASSLGLAGASGSYEQYF. Full variable domain (rest looked up from reference TRBV5-4 and TRBJ2-7): ETGVTQSPTHLIKTRGQQVTLRCSSQSGHNTVSWYQQALGQGPQFIFQYYREEENGRGNFPPRFSGLQFPNYSSELNVNALELDDSALYLCASSLGLAGASGSYEQYFGPGTRLTVT.

CDR3 sequence: CASSQETRGDSGNTIYF. In DNA form, the CDR3 reads TGTGCCAGCAGCCAAGAGACCAGGGGCGACTCTGGAAACACCATATATTTT. The J gene is TRBJ1-3, the V gene TRBV4-2, with a possible D match to TRBD1 (6 bases). Trimming removed 0 bases from V and 0 bases from J, with 12 bases in between. This CDR3 spans 17 amino acids. Germline CDR1 and CDR2: LGHNA and YNFKEQ.

The rearrangement links TRBV11-2 to TRBJ1-1; a possible D gene is TRBD1 (6 bases). The CDR3 spans 15 residues. V shed 0 bases and J shed 5 bases, with 13 bases lying between them. Germline assignment: CDR1 SGHAT and CDR2 FQNNGV. The CDR3 here is CASSLDPGGPTEAFF. In DNA, the CDR3 is TGTGCCAGCAGCTTAGATCCGGGGGGGCCTACTGAAGCTTTCTTT.

This sequence joins TRBV2 and TRBJ1-5, with a possible D match to TRBD1 (6 bases). This CDR3 has 15 residues. Germline loops: CDR1 SNHLY, CDR2 FYNNEI. Trimming left V 6 bases short and J 6 bases short, with 18 bases between. Here the CDR3 reads CASSADRSGIQPQHF. For the CDR3, the DNA is TGTGCCAGCAGCGCAGACAGGAGTGGTATTCAGCCCCAGCATTTT. The entire variable domain, with the rest obtained from reference TRBV2 and TRBJ1-5, is as follows: EPEVTQTPSHQVTQMGQEVILRCVPISNHLYFYWYRQILGQKVEFLVSFYNNEISEKSEIFDDQFSVERPDGSNFTLKIRSTKLEDSAMYFCASSADRSGIQPQHFGDGTRLSIL.

The J gene is TRBJ1-1, the V gene TRBV3-1 (or the pseudogene TRBV3-2), with 8 bases fitting TRBD1. CDR1 and CDR2 from the germline V gene are LGHDT and YNNKEL (reference sequence). The CDR3 is made up of 17 amino acids. J lost 5 bases, V lost 4 bases, and 15 bases had no gene match. CDR3 sequence (DNA): TGTGCCAGCAGCCCCCCTCGGAACAGGGGGTTGGCGACTGAAGCTTTCTTT. Protein product: CASSPPRNRGLATEAFF.

This rearrangement joins TRBV30 to TRBJ1-6, with D possibly being TRBD1 (5 bases). The germline CDR1 and CDR2 sequences are GTSNPN and SVGIG (reference sequence). V lost 0 bases, J lost 11 bases, and 11 bases lay in between. The CDR3 sequence is 13 residues long. CDR3 nucleotides: TGTGCCTGGAGTGTACGGGGGAGGGCACCCCTCCACTTT. Its protein is CAWSVRGRAPLHF.

This chain joins TRBV2 and TRBJ2-7; TRBD2 matches 9 bases. Trimming took 7 bases from V and 2 from J; bases not matched to a gene: 9. Germline CDR1 and CDR2: SNHLY and FYNNEI. The CDR3 is 15 residues long. Here the CDR3 reads CASTPASGIPYEQYF. CDR3 in DNA: TGTGCCAGCACCCCAGCTAGCGGGATCCCCTACGAGCAGTACTTC.

CDR3 protein: CASSLGSRDFTDTQYF. CDR3 DNA sequence: TGCGCCAGCAGCTTGGGCAGTCGGGACTTCACAGATACGCAGTATTTT. The rearrangement links TRBV5-1 to TRBJ2-3; D is possibly TRBD2 (6 bases). The germline CDR1 and CDR2 sequences are SGHRS and YFSETQ. The CDR3 totals 16 residues. V dropped 0 bases and J dropped 2 bases, with 13 bases sitting between them. Complete variable domain (other parts from reference TRBV5-1 and TRBJ2-3): KAGVTQTPRYLIKTRGQQVTLSCSPISGHRSVSWYQQTPGQGLQFLFEYFSETQRNKGNFPGRFSGRQFSNSRSEMNVSTLELGDSALYLCASSLGSRDFTDTQYFGPGTRLTVL.

In its sample, this clone was seen a few times. Here the CDR3 DNA reads TGTGCCAGCAGCTCGGGACAGCTAATGAACTACGAGCAGTACTTC. Encoded protein: CASSSGQLMNYEQYF. The V gene is TRBV5-8, the J gene TRBJ2-7, with 7 bases lining up with TRBD1. The length of the CDR3 is 15 residues. In germline, CDR1 is SGHTS, CDR2 YDEGEE. Trimming at V came to 3 bases and at J to 3 bases, leaving 9 bases not matched to a gene.

This chain uses TRBV30 with TRBJ1-2; no clear D gene. The CDR3 loop spans 12 amino acids. Germline CDR1 reads GTSNPN; CDR2 reads SVGIG (reference sequence). The ends were cut back, 4 bases at V and 4 bases at J, with 10 bases in the middle. The CDR3 region has the DNA TGTGCCTGGAACCCGACTTTCTATGGCTACACCTTC. It specifies CAWNPTFYGYTF.

V is TRBV5-1 and J is TRBJ2-1; 14 bases align to TRBD2. In germline, CDR1 is SGHRS, CDR2 YFSETQ. The CDR3 is 17 amino acids. Losses at the gene ends were 0 bases for V and 7 bases for J; bases not matched to a gene: 6. CDR3 loop: CASSLGLAGGPWNEQFF. The CDR3 DNA reads as TGCGCCAGCAGCTTGGGACTAGCGGGAGGGCCTTGGAATGAGCAGTTCTTC.

The chain recombines TRBV6-5 with TRBJ1-5; D is unresolved. The CDR3 has 12 residues. The germline V gene has CDR1 MNHEY and CDR2 SVGAGI. With 7 bases removed from V and 2 bases from J, the gap between germline ends came to 6 bases. As DNA, the CDR3 is TGTGCCAGCAAAACACGCAATCAGCCCCAGCATTTT. Translated: CASKTRNQPQHF.

The chain joins TRBV15 to TRBJ1-5; D not certain. CDR3 length equals 14 residues. The germline V and J ends were trimmed by 1 base and 1 base, with 5 bases remaining between them. Germline values: CDR1 LNHNV, CDR2 YYDKDF (reference sequence). CDR3 in DNA: TGTGCCACCAGCAGAGGGGAGAGCAATCAGCCCCAGCATTTT. This translates into CATSRGESNQPQHF.

V is TRBV18 and J is TRBJ1-4; 9 bases match TRBD1. The CDR3 is 15 amino acids. V lost 5 bases and J lost 7; bases outside the gene matches: 8. CDR1 is KGHSH and CDR2 is LQKENI in the germline V gene. CDR3 nucleotide sequence: TGTGCCAGCTCATCTGGACAGGGGAGAAGTGAAAAACTGTTTTTT. Protein: CASSSGQGRSEKLFF.